These 11 T cell receptor beta chains were all obtained from the same sample, sequenced in a study of shared T cell receptors in the human thymus. Generated by immunoSEQ multiplex PCR, the TCRdb table keeps only in-frame clones and is missing some. Here the sample spans roughly 710,000 clones, roughly 88% being singletons. The sample was also linked to a second study, of human thymus T cells.

The material sequenced was thymocytes. The receptors here all came from a girl under three years old with a congenital heart defect.

This clone was seen more than once but under ten times. The CDR3 region has the DNA TGTGCCAGCAGCCACCCCCAGGGCCCTGTCCCGGAGCTGTTTTTT. Its translation: CASSHPQGPVPELFF. This chain links TRBV9 with TRBJ2-2; D perhaps matches TRBD1 (5 bases). CDR3 length: 15 amino acids. The germline V gene encodes CDR1 SGDLS and CDR2 YYNGEE. Trimming took off 4 bases at V and 10 bases at J, with 20 bases between the two ends.

The chain has TRBV6-6 and TRBJ1-1; D is ambiguous. Germline V gives CDR1 MNHNY, CDR2 SVGAGI (reference sequence). There are 14 residues in the CDR3. V lost 1 base to trimming and J lost 5 bases, with 11 bases between them. The CDR3 region is CASSYLAIGTEAFF. The CDR3 nucleotides are TGTGCCAGCAGTTACTTAGCAATTGGGACTGAAGCTTTCTTT.

The chain carries TRBV27 and TRBJ2-5, with D perhaps TRBD1 (6 bases). CDR3 size: 15 residues. Per the germline V gene, CDR1 is MNHEY and CDR2 is SMNVEV (reference sequence). Trimming took 10 bases from V and 2 from J, leaving 20 bases between them. The CDR3 bases are TGTGCCACGAAAGTTCGGGACATGCATCAAGAGACCCAGTACTTC. Translated: CATKVRDMHQETQYF.

This chain connects TRBV5-1 to TRBJ2-1, with a possible D match to TRBD2 (5 bases). The CDR3 extends over 13 amino acids. Germline V CDR1 and CDR2: SGHRS, YFSETQ. Trimming removed 4 bases at V and 7 bases at J, with 12 bases between. CDR3 amino acids: CASSQEAVNEQFF. CDR3 DNA sequence: TGCGCCAGCAGCCAGGAGGCTGTTAATGAGCAGTTCTTC.

This chain connects TRBV6-5 to TRBJ1-2; the D gene is possibly TRBD1 (6 bases). V gave up 6 bases and J gave up 4 bases, with 15 bases separating them. CDR3 length equals 14 residues. The germline CDR1 and CDR2 sequences are MNHEY and SVGAGI. As DNA, the CDR3 is TGTGCCAGCAGATTGACAGGCTCCTTCTATGGCTACACCTTC. Protein sequence: CASRLTGSFYGYTF.

The chain carries TRBV28 and TRBJ1-5; 8 bases agree with TRBD1. The germline gives CDR1 MDHEN, CDR2 SYDVKM. CDR3 size: 18 residues. J was trimmed by 3 bases and V by 6 bases; bases with no gene match: 16. The CDR3 loop is CASSPDKTGVLDNQPQHF. CDR3 in DNA: TGTGCCAGCAGCCCTGATAAGACAGGGGTGTTGGACAATCAGCCCCAGCATTTT.

The V and J genes are TRBV19 and TRBJ1-1, with D possibly matching TRBD1 (6 bases). V lost 5 bases to trimming and J lost 1 base, with 26 bases between them. The CDR3 runs 19 residues. Per the germline V gene, CDR1 is LNHDA and CDR2 is SQIVND (reference sequence). Here the CDR3 DNA reads TGTGCCAGTAGTTCTTGGGCCACTACCTACTTGGGGGCGAACACTGAAGCTTTCTTT. It is translated as CASSSWATTYLGANTEAFF.

In its sample, this clone was seen once. J is TRBJ2-3 and V is TRBV27; TRBD2 aligns across 11 bases. The junction had 12 bases not matched to a gene; V was cut back by 6 bases and J by 1 base. Per germline, CDR1 MNHEY and CDR2 SMNVEV (reference sequence). This CDR3 spans 18 amino acids. CDR3 sequence (DNA): TGTGCCAGCAGATTTAGCGGGGGGGCGGGAGATGGCACAGATACGCAGTATTTT. It translates to CASRFSGGAGDGTDTQYF.

This rearrangement joins TRBV19 to TRBJ2-7, with TRBD2 identical over 7 bases. The CDR3 loop spans 14 amino acids. The germline V gene has CDR1 LNHDA and CDR2 SQIVND (reference sequence). Unmatched junction bases numbered 6, after V lost 5 bases and J lost 2 bases. For the CDR3, the DNA is TGTGCCAGTAGTCCCCCGCGGGGGACCTACGAGCAGTACTTC. Translation gives CASSPPRGTYEQYF.

The chain joins TRBV4-1 to TRBJ2-3; 9 positions match TRBD1. Germline V lookup: CDR1 MGHRA, CDR2 YSYEKL. The V segment lost 8 bases and the J segment 1 base; nucleotides outside the gene matches: 1. The CDR3 length is 13 residues. This chain's CDR3 is CASRDRGTDTQYF. The CDR3 DNA sequence: TGCGCCAGCCGGGACAGGGGCACAGATACGCAGTATTTT.

In its sample, this clone was seen a few times. The V call is TRBV5-1, the J call TRBJ2-5; 8 nucleotides agree with TRBD1. This CDR3 is built from 17 residues. The germline V gene encodes CDR1 SGHRS and CDR2 YFSETQ. The trim removed 1 base at V and 5 bases at J, leaving 13 bases unmatched. The CDR3 region is CASSLPMATGAGETQYF. The CDR3 nucleotides read TGCGCCAGCAGCTTGCCCATGGCGACAGGGGCCGGGGAGACCCAGTACTTC.